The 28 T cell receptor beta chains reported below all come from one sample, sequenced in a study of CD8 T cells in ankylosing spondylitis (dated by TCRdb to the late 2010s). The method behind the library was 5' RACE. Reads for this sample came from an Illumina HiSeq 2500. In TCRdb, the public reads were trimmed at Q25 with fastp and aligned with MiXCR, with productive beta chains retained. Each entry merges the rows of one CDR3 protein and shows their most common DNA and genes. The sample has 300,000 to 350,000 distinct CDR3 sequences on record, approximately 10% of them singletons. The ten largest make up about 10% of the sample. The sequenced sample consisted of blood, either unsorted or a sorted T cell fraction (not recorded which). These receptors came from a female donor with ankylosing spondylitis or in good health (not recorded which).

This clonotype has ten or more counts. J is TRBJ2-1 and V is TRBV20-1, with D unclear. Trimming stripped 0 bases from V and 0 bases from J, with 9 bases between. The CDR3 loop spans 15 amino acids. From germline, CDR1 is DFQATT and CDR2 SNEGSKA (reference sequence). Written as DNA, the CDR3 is TGCAGTGCTAGAGATCACGAGAGCTCCTACAATGAGCAGTTCTTC. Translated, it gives CSARDHESSYNEQFF.

CDR3 loop: CASSLGMTDGEQFF. As DNA, the CDR3 is TGTGCCAGCAGCTTAGGTATGACGGACGGTGAGCAGTTCTTC. The rearrangement joins TRBV7-7 to TRBJ2-1; D not resolved. The V gene lost 1 base and the J gene lost 9 bases, with 13 bases spanning the gap. The CDR3 covers 14 residues. Germline V lookup: CDR1 SSHAT, CDR2 FNYEAQ (reference sequence).

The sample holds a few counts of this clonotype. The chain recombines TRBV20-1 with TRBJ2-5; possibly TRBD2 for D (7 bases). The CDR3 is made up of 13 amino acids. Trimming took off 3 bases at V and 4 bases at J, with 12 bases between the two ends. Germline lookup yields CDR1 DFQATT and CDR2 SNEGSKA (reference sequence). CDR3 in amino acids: CSASRGGRETQYF. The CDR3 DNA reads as TGCAGTGCTAGTAGGGGGGGGCGAGAGACCCAGTACTTC.

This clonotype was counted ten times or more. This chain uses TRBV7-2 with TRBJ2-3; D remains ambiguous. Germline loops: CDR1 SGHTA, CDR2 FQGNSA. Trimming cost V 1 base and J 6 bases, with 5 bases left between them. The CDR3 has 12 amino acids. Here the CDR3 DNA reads TGTGCCAGCAGCTTAGGGTACGATACGCAGTATTTT. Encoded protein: CASSLGYDTQYF.

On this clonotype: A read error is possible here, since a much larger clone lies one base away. The CDR3 bases are TGTGCCAGCAGTGGACAGGGGCTCTCTGGGGCCAACGTCATGACTTTC. Its translation is CASSGQGLSGANVMTF. This rearrangement joins TRBV2 to TRBJ2-6; 8 bases line up with TRBD1. The CDR3 length is 16 residues. The germline V gene encodes CDR1 SNHLY and CDR2 FYNNEI.

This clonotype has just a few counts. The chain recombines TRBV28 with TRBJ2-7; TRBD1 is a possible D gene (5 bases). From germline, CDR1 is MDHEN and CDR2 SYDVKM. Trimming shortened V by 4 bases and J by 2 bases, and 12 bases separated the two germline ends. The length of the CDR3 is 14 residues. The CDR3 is CASSYQGFTYEQYF. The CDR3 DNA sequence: TGTGCCAGCAGTTATCAGGGCTTCACCTACGAGCAGTACTTC. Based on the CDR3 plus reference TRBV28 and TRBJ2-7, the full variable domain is DVKVTQSSRYLVKRTGEKVFLECVQDMDHENMFWYRQDPGLGLRLIYFSYDVKMKEKGDIPEGYSVSREKKERFSLILESASTNQTSMYLCASSYQGFTYEQYFGPGTRLTVT.

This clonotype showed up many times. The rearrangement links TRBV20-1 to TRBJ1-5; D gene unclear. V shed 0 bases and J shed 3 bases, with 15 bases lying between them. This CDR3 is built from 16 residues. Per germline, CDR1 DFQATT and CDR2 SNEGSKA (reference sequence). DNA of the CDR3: TGCAGTGCTAGAGAGGCCTCCTCAGGCCACAATCAGCCCCAGCATTTT. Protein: CSAREASSGHNQPQHF.

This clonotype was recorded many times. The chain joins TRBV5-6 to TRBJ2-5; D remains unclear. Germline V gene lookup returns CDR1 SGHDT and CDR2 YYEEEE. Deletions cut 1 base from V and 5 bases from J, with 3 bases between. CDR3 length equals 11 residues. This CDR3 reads CASSLMETQYF. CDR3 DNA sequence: TGTGCCAGCAGCTTGATGGAGACCCAGTACTTC.

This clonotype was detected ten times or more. CDR3 coding DNA: TGCAGTGCTATCCAGGGAGACTCCTATAATTCACCCCTCCACTTT. This codes for CSAIQGDSYNSPLHF. The V call is TRBV20-1, the J call TRBJ1-6; tentative D call: TRBD1 (5 bases). CDR1 is DFQATT, CDR2 SNEGSKA, per germline (reference sequence). This CDR3 spans 15 amino acids. V was shortened by 4 bases and J by 0 bases, with 10 bases between the two germline ends.

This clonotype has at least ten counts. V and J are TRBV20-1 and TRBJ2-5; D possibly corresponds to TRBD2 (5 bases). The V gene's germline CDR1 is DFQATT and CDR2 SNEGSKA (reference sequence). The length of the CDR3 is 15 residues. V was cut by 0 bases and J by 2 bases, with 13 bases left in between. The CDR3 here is CSARDTLSVQETQYF. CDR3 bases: TGCAGTGCTAGAGATACTCTTAGCGTACAAGAGACCCAGTACTTC.

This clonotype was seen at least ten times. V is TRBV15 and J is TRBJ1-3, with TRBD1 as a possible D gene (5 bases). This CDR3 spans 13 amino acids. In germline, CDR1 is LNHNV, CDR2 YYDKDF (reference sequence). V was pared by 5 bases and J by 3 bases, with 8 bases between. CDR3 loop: CATSPGYGNTIYF. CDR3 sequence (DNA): TGTGCCACCAGCCCAGGGTATGGAAACACCATATATTTT.

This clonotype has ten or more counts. The CDR3 DNA follows: TGCGCCAGCACCTCGGGAGGGCCTAATCGGAATGAGCAGTTCTTC. Translating it yields CASTSGGPNRNEQFF. The gene calls are TRBV5-1 and TRBJ2-1, with 8 bases fitting TRBD2. Trimming at V came to 6 bases and at J to 7 bases, leaving 12 bases not matched to a gene. CDR3 size: 15 residues. Germline CDR1 is SGHRS and CDR2 is YFSETQ. Complete variable domain (other parts from reference TRBV5-1 and TRBJ2-1): KAGVTQTPRYLIKTRGQQVTLSCSPISGHRSVSWYQQTPGQGLQFLFEYFSETQRNKGNFPGRFSGRQFSNSRSEMNVSTLELGDSALYLCASTSGGPNRNEQFFGPGTRLTVL.

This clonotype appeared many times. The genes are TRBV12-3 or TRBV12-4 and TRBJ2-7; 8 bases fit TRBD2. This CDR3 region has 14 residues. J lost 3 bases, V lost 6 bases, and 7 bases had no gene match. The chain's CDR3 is CASSWDSGNYEQYF. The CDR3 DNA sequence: TGTGCCAGCAGCTGGGATAGCGGGAACTACGAGCAGTACTTC.

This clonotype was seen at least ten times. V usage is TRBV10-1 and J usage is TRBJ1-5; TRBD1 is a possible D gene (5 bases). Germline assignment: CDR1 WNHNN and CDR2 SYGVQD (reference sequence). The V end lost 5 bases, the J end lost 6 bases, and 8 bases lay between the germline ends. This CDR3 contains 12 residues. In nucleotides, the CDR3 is TGCGCCAGCAGTCTCAGGGTTCAGCCCCAGCATTTT. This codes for CASSLRVQPQHF.

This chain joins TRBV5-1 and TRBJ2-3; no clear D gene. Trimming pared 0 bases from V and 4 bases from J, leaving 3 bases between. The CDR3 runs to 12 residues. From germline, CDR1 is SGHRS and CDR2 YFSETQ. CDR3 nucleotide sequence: TGCGCCAGCAGCTTGGATCCAGATACGCAGTATTTT. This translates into CASSLDPDTQYF.

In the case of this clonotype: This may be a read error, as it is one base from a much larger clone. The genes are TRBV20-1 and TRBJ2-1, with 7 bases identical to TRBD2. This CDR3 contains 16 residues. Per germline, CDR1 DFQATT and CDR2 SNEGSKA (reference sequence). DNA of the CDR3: TGCTGTGCTAGGGCAGATGGGAGCGGGGTGAGGAATGAGCAGTTCTTC. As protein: CCARADGSGVRNEQFF.

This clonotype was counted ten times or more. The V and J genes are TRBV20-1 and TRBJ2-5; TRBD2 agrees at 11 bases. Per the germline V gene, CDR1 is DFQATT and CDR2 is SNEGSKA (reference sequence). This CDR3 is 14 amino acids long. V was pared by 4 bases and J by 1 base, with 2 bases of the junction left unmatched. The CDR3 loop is CSAIGTSGQETQYF. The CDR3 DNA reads TGCAGTGCTATCGGGACTAGCGGCCAAGAGACCCAGTACTTC.

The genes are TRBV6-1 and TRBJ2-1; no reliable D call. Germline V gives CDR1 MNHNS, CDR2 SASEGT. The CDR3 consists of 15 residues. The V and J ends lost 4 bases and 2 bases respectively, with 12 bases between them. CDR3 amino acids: CASSGAENPYNEQFF. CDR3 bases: TGTGCCAGCAGTGGGGCCGAAAACCCCTACAATGAGCAGTTCTTC.

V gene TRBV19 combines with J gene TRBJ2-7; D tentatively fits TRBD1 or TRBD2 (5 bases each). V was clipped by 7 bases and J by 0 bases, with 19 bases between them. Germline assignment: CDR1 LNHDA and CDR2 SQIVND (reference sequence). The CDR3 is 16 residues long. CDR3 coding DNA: TGTGCCAGTACCATCGCCCGGGACGGCAGCTCCTACGAGCAGTACTTC. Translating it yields CASTIARDGSSYEQYF.

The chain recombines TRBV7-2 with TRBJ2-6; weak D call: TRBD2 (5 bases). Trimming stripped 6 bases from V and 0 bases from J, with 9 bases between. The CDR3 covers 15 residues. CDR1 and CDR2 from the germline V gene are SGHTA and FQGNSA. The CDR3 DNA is TGTGCCAGCAGATTCGGGAACTCTGGGGCCAACGTCCTGACTTTC. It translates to CASRFGNSGANVLTF.

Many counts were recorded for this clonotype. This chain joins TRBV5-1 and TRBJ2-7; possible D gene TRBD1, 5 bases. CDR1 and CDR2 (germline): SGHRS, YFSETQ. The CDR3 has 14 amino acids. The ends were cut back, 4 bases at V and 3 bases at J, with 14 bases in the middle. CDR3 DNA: TGCGCCAGCAGCCCCGGACATGAGATCTACGAGCAGTACTTC. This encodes CASSPGHEIYEQYF.

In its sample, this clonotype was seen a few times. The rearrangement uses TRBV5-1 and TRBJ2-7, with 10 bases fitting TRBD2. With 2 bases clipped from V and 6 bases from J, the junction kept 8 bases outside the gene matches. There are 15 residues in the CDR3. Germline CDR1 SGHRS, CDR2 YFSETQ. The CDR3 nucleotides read TGCGCCAGCAGCTTATTAGCGGGGGGCGGCAGCGAGCAGTACTTC. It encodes CASSLLAGGGSEQYF.

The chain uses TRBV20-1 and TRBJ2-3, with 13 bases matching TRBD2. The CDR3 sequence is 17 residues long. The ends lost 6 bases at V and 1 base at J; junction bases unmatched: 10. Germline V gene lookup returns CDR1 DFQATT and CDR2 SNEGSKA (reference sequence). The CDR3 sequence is CSASGLAGNIRTDTQYF. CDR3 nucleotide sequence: TGCAGTGCCTCGGGACTAGCGGGGAACATTCGCACAGATACGCAGTATTTT.

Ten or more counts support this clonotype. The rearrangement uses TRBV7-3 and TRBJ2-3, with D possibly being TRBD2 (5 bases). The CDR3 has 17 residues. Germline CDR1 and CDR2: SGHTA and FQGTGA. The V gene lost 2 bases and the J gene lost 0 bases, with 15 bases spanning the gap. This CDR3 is CASSLLGSAASTDTQYF. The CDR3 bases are TGTGCCAGCAGCTTATTGGGTAGCGCCGCTAGCACAGATACGCAGTATTTT.

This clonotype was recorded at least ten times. CDR3 amino acids: CASSLTRDLQETQYF. CDR3 coding DNA: TGTGCCAGCAGCTTAACTCGAGACTTACAAGAGACCCAGTACTTC. The chain uses TRBV7-8 and TRBJ2-5; D ambiguous. Between the trimmed V and J ends, which lost 2 bases and 2 bases, there was a span of 12 bases. The CDR3 has 15 residues. Germline V gives CDR1 SGHVS, CDR2 FQNEAQ.

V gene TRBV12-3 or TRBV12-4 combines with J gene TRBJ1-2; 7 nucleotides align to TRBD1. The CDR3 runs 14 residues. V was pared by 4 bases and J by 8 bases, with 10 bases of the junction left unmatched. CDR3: CASSSDQGVGGYTF. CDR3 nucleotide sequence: TGTGCCAGCAGTTCAGATCAGGGGGTAGGGGGCTACACCTTC.

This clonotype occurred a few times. CDR3 in amino acids: CASSSRDLAYEQYF. CDR3 in DNA: TGTGCCAGCAGCTCCCGGGACTTGGCCTACGAGCAGTACTTC. The chain links TRBV7-9 to TRBJ2-7; possible D gene TRBD2, 6 bases. V was clipped by 4 bases and J by 2 bases, with 12 bases between them. This CDR3 has 14 amino acids. CDR1 is SEHNR, CDR2 FQNEAQ, per germline (reference sequence).

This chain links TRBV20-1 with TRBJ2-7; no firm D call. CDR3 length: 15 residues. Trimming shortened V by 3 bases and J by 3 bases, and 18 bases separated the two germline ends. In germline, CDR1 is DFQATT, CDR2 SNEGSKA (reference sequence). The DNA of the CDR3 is TGCAGTGCTAGGGAGACGGCCCGGCCCTTCTACGAGCAGTACTTC. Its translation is CSARETARPFYEQYF.